This TCR beta chain was sequenced in a study of blood T cell repertoires in COVID-19 (dated by TCRdb to the early 2020s). For context, the study as a whole: Collaborator samples came from the United States, Italy and Spain and covered acute and convalescent phases of COVID-19. The material from the prospective study consisted of cDNA or gDNA derived from T cells, B-cell-depleted T cells, or PBMCs. Subjects who had been exposed to COVID-19, were actively infected with it, or had recovered from it provided the deeply sampled blood TCRbeta repertoires that made up the dataset. The repertoires were released in a freely available public database intended as a resource for research on the immune response to SARS-CoV-2. Samples came from the ongoing ImmuneRACE study (first 160 participants) plus 1,254 subjects from 6 global collaborators. A de-identified subject ID, COVID-19 status, age in years and sex were almost always included in the sample metadata. Where HLA class I and class II types were available, the types were taken from metadata supplied by the sample provider, not from assay-based typing.

Participants in the prospective study were enrolled through a virtual design, were aged about 18 to 89 years, and lived in approximately 25 United States geographic areas. In the prospective study, participants were assigned to cohorts based on the clinical history participants reported in a screening survey and a study questionnaire. Recovered participants in ImmuneRACE Cohort 3 were defined by two consecutive negative NP/OP PCR tests, clearance by a healthcare professional, or resolution of symptoms. In the prospective study, mobile phlebotomists collected whole blood, serum and a nasopharyngeal or oropharyngeal swab from each participant. Additional blood draws and questionnaires over an approximately two-month period could optionally be provided by prospective study participants. Blood samples from the prospective study were shipped frozen or at room temperature prior to DNA extraction. The immunoSEQ Assay, a bias-controlled multiplex PCR, was used to amplify TCRbeta CDR3 regions from genomic DNA. In the original analysis: The number of nucleated cells in each sample was estimated by amplification of reference gene primers within the assay. To quantify the absolute abundance of each unique TCRbeta CDR3 rearrangement, sequence reads were collapsed and filtered. For each sample, productive Simpson clonality was calculated as the square root of Simpson's diversity index over productive rearrangements. Entries here come from immuneACCESS through TCRdb and include only in-frame sequences with V and J called. Some clones fail to appear in such tables; in the studies checked, an unresolved V gene covers under half of the shortfall, and the cause of the remainder is unknown. V and J calls plus clone size are reproduced from that table; the DNA served to infer D and trimming. The sample table contains roughly 230,000 clones; only one count was recorded for 84% of them. Clones ranked in the top ten supply approximately 3.6% of the sample.

The study at large found these results: The amount of clinical and demographic metadata varied by source and participant and was provided uncurated.

Spanning cysteine to phenylalanine, the CDR3 consists of 15 amino acids. Just the 45-base CDR3 DNA is kept, in frame starting at base 1. The germline V gene encodes CDR1 MDHEN and CDR2 SYDVKM. Between the V and J ends, shortened by 6 bases and 4 bases respectively, the junction contains 18 bases. In its sample, this clone was seen once. Its recognized antigen is unknown. No base-level quality is on record; no much larger clone is a single base apart. The sequence came from a man between 50 and 59 years old who had recovered from COVID-19. Sample: PBMCs or T cells enriched from blood (not recorded which). Rearrangement joined TRBV28 to TRBJ2-5; 5 matching bases give a weak D call of TRBD2. The CDR3 has the sequence CASSPRAPDGETQYF. The DNA is TGTGCCAGCAGCCCGCGGGCGCCCGATGGAGAGACCCAGTACTTC.